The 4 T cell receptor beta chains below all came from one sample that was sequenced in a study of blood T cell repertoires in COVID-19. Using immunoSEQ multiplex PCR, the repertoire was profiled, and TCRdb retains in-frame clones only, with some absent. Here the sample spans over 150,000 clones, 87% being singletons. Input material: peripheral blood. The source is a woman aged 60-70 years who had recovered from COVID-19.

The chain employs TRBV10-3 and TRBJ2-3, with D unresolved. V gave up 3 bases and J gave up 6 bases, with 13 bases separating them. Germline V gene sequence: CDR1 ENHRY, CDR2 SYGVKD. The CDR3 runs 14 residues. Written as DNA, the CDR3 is TGTGCCATCAGTGAAGGCCAGGCCCCCGATACGCAGTATTTT. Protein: CAISEGQAPDTQYF.

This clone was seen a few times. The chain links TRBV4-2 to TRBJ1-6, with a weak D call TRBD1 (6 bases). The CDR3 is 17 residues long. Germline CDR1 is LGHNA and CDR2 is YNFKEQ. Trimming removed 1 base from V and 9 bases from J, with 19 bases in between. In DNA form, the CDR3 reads TGTGCCAGCAGCCAAGTAGGACTGGACAGCTTAGGTTCACCCCTCCACTTT. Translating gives CASSQVGLDSLGSPLHF.

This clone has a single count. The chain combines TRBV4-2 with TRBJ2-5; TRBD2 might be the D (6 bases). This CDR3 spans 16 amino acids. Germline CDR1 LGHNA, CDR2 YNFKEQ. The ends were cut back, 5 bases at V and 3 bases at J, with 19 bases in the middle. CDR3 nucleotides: TGTGCCAGCAGCAGTCGGGGGACTCGCGAGGAAGAGACCCAGTACTTC. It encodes CASSSRGTREEETQYF.

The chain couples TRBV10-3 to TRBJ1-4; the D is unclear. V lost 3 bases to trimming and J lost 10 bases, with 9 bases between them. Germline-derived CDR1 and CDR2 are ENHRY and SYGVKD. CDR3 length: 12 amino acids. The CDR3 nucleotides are TGTGCCATCAGTGATACGGGGTCAAAACTGTTTTTT. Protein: CAISDTGSKLFF.